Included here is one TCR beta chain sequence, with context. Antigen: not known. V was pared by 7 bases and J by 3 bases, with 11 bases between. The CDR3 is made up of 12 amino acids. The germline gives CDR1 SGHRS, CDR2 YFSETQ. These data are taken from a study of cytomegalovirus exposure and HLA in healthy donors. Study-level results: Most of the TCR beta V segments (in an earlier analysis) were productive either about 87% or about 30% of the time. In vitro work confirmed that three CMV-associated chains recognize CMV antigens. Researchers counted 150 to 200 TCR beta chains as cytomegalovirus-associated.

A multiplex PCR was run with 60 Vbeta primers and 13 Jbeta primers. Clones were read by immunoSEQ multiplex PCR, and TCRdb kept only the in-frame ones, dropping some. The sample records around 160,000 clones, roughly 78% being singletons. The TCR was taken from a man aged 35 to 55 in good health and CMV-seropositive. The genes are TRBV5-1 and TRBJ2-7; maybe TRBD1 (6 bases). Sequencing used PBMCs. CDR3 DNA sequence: TGCGCCAGCTATCCAGGGGTCTACGAGCAGTACTTC. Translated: CASYPGVYEQYF.